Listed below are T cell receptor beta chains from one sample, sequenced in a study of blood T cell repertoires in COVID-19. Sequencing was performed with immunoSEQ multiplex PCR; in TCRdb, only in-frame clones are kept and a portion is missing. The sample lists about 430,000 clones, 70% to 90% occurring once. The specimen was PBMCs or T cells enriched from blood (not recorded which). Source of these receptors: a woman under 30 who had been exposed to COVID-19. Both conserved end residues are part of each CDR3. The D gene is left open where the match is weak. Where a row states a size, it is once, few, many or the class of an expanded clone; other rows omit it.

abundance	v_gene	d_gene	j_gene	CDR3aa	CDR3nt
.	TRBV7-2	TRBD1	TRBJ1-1	CASRRGQGAVGPEAFF	TGTGCCAGCAGACGCGGACAGGGGGCAGTCGGCCCTGAAGCTTTCTTT
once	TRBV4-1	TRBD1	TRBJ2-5	CASSTPRQGAGRETQYF	TGCGCCAGCAGCACCCCAAGACAGGGGGCGGGTCGAGAGACCCAGTACTTC
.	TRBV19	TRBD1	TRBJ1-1	CASQSPTGENTEAFF	TGTGCCAGCCAATCGCCGACAGGGGAGAACACTGAAGCTTTCTTT
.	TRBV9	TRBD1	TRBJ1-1	CASSAPTGVGTEAFF	TGTGCCAGCAGCGCGCCTACAGGGGTCGGTACTGAAGCTTTCTTT
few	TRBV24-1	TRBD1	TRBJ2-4	CATSDPRTGGNIQYF	TGTGCCACCAGTGATCCAAGGACAGGGGGCAACATTCAGTACTTC
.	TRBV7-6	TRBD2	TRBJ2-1	CASSLGLAANNEQFF	TGTGCCAGCAGCCTGGGACTAGCGGCAAACAATGAGCAGTTCTTC
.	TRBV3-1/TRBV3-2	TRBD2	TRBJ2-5	CASSQVGRETQYF	TGTGCCAGCAGCCAAGTCGGGAGGGAGACCCAGTACTTC
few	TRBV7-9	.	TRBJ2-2	CASSFRASFDTGELFF	TGTGCCAGCAGCTTTAGGGCTAGCTTCGACACCGGGGAGCTGTTTTTT
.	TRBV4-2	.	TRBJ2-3	CASSQSQAITDTQYF	TGTGCCAGCAGCCAATCACAGGCGATCACAGATACGCAGTATTTT
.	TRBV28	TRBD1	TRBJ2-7	CASRYRGRIPYEQYF	TGTGCCAGCAGGTACAGGGGGCGAATCCCCTACGAGCAGTACTTC
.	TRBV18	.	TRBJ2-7	CASSPGLSYEQYF	TGTGCCAGCTCACCCGGGTTGTCCTACGAGCAGTACTTC
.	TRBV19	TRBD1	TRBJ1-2	CASETGRANYGYTF	TGTGCCAGCGAGACAGGGCGAGCTAACTATGGCTACACCTTC
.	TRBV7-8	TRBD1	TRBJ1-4	CASSPSTGNEKLFF	TGTGCCAGCAGCCCGTCGACAGGGAATGAAAAACTGTTTTTT
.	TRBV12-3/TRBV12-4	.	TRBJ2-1	CASSRTDREQFF	TGTGCCAGCAGCCGGACAGACCGTGAGCAGTTCTTC
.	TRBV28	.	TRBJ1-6	CASRGGTGGYSPLHF	TGTGCCAGCAGGGGGGGGACCGGAGGGTATTCACCCCTCCACTTT
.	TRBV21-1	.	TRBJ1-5	CASSNGGATSNQPQHF	TGTGCCAGCAGCAATGGAGGAGCAACGAGCAATCAGCCCCAGCATTTT
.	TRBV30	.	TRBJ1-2	CAWSESRANYGYTF	TGTGCCTGGAGTGAATCCAGGGCTAACTATGGCTACACCTTC